This T cell receptor beta chain came from a study of T cell responses to AZD1222 COVID-19 vaccine. Study background: Whether given at about 4 or about 12 weeks, second doses were pooled. Overall study results and limits: There were mostly white British donors and more females than males, and clonal diversity was possibly underestimated. Spike as a whole was targeted by vaccine-associated CD4 TCRs, dominant at 160-218 and 743-854.

Germline V gene lookup returns CDR1 LNHDA and CDR2 SQIVND (reference sequence). The CDR3 length is 13 residues. Trimming removed 2 bases at V and 8 bases at J, with 9 bases between. Regarding this clone: The antigen remains unidentified.

Sequencing used immunoSEQ multiplex PCR; TCRdb keeps in-frame clones, though not all of them. The table includes roughly 130,000 clones, under 95% detected once. This specimen was peripheral blood, taken on day 0 of AZD1222 vaccination. The chain is built from TRBV19 and TRBJ1-4, with TRBD1 as a possible D gene (6 bases). The sequence was collected from an adult in good health. CDR3 sequence: CASSITGTEKLFF. CDR3 sequence (DNA): TGTGCCAGTAGTATAACAGGGACGGAAAAACTGTTTTTT.